In its sample, the clone carrying this T cell receptor beta chain was seen a few times. Its target is unknown. Treatment defined: 15 Gy SBRT to primary tumor, nephrectomy 4 weeks later. This sample was included in a study of radiation and T cells in renal cell carcinoma. CDR1 is ENHRY and CDR2 is SYGVKD in the germline V gene. The V end lost 3 bases, the J end lost 10 bases, and 7 bases lay between the germline ends. CDR3 size: 11 residues. Assay used: immunoSEQ multiplex PCR; TCRdb lists only in-frame clones, some missing. This sample has about 13,000 clones, with more than 30% found just once. General study findings and limits: From baseline, blood top tumor clonotypes peaked at 2 weeks post-radiation. No pretreatment tumor biopsies were available for baseline clonotypes.

The chain has TRBV10-3 and TRBJ2-1, with no clear D. This material consisted of tumor tissue, taken from a patient whose treatment included radiotherapy and nephrectomy. The origin of this receptor is a man between 60 and 70 years old with renal cell carcinoma. The CDR3 nucleotides read TGTGCCATCAGTGAATCACAGGAGCAGTTCTTC. This sequence encodes CAISESQEQFF.